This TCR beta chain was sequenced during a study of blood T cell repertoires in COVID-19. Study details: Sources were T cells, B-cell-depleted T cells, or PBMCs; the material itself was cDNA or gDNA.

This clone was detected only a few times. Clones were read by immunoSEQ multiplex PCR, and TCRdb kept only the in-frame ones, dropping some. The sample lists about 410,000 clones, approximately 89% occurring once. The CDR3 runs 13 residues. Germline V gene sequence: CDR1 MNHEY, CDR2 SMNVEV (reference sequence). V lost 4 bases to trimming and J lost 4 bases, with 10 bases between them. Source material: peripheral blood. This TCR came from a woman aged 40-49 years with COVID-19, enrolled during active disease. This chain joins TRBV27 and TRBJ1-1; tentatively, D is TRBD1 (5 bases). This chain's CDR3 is CASSYGGSTEAFF. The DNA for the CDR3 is TGTGCCAGCAGTTATGGGGGGAGCACTGAAGCTTTCTTT.